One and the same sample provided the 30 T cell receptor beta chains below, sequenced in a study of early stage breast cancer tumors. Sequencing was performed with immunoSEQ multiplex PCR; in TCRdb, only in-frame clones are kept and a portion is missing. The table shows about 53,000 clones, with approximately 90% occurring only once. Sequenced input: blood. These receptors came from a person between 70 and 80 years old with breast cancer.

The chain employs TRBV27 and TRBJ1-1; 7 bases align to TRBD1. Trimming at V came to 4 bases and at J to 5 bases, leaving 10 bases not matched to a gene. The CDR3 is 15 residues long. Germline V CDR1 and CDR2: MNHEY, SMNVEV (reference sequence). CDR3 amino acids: CASSSQRQGRTEAFF. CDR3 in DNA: TGTGCCAGCAGTTCTCAACGACAGGGAAGAACTGAAGCTTTCTTT.

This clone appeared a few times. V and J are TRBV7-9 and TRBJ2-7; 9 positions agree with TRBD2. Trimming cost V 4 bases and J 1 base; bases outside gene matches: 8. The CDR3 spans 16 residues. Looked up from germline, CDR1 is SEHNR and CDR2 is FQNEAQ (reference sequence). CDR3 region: CASSSEGGRGSYEQYF. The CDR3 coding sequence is TGTGCCAGCAGCTCTGAGGGCGGGAGGGGTTCCTACGAGCAGTACTTC.

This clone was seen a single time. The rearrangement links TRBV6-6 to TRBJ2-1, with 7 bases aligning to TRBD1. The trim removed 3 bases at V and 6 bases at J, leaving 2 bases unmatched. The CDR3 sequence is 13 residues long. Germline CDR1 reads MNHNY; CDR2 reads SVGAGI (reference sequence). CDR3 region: CASSYDRVNEQFF. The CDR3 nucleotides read TGTGCCAGCAGTTATGACAGGGTCAATGAGCAGTTCTTC.

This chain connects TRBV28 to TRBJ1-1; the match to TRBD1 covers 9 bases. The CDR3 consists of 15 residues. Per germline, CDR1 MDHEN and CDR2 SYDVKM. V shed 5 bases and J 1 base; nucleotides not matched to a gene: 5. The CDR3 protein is CASSGQGLGNTEAFF. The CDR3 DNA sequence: TGTGCCAGCAGTGGACAGGGGTTAGGGAACACTGAAGCTTTCTTT.

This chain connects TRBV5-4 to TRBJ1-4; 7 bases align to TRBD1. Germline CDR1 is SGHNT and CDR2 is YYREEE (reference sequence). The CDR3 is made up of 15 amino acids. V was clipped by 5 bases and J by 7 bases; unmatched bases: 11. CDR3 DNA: TGTGCCAGCAGTTTCGCCGGGACAGTCGCTGAAAAACTGTTTTTT. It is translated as CASSFAGTVAEKLFF.

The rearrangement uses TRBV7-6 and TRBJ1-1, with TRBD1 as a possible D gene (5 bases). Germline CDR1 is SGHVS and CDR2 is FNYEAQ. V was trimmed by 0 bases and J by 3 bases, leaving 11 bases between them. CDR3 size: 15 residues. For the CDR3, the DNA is TGTGCCAGCAGCTTAGCCAGGGAGGAGGACACTGAAGCTTTCTTT. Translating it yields CASSLAREEDTEAFF.

The CDR3 sequence is CASSITATNEKLFF. The DNA of the CDR3 is TGTGCCAGCAGTATTACAGCAACTAATGAAAAACTGTTTTTT. The chain employs TRBV27 and TRBJ1-4; D is unclear. Germline CDR1 and CDR2: MNHEY and SMNVEV (reference sequence). Between the trimmed V and J ends, which lost 5 bases and 0 bases, there was a span of 7 bases. The CDR3 is 14 residues long.

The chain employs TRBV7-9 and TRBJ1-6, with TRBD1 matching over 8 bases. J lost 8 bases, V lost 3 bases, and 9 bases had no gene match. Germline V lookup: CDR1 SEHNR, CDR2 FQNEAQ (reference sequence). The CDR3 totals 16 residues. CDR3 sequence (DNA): TGTGCCAGCAGCTTTTCTCAGGGGGCGGTTTATTCACCCCTCCACTTT. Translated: CASSFSQGAVYSPLHF. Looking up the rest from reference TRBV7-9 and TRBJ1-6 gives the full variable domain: DTGVSQNPRHKITKRGQNVTFRCDPISEHNRLYWYRQTLGQGPEFLTYFQNEAQLEKSRLLSDRFSAERPKGSFSTLEIQRTEQGDSAMYLCASSFSQGAVYSPLHFGNGTRLTVT.

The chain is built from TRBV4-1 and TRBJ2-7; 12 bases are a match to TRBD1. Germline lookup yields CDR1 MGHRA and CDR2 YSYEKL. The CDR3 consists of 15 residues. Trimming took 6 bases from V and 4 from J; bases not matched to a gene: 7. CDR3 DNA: TGCGCCAGCAGTGAAGGGACAGGGGGCACGTACGAGCAGTACTTC. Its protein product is CASSEGTGGTYEQYF.

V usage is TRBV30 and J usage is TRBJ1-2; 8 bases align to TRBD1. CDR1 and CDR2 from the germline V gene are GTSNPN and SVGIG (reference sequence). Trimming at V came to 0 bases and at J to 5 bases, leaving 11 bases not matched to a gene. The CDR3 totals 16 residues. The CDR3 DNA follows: TGTGCCTGGAGTGTTCGGACAGGGCGAGACTATTATGGCTACACCTTC. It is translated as CAWSVRTGRDYYGYTF. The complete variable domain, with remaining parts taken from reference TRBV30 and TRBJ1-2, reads SQTIHQWPATLVQPVGSPLSLECTVEGTSNPNLYWYRQAAGRGLQLLFYSVGIGQISSEVPQNLSASRPQDRQFILSSKKLLLSDSGFYLCAWSVRTGRDYYGYTFGSGTRLTVV.

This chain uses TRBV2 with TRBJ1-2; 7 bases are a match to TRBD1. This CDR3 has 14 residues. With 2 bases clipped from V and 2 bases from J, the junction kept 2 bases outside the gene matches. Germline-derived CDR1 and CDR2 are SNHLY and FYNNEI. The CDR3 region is CASSEQGGNYGYTF. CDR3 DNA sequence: TGTGCCAGCAGTGAACAGGGGGGCAACTATGGCTACACCTTC.

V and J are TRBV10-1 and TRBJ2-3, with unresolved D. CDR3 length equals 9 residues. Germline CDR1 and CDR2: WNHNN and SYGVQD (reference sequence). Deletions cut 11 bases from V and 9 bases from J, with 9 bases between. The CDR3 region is CAALSTQYF. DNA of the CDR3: TGCGCCGCGCTTTCAACGCAGTATTTT.

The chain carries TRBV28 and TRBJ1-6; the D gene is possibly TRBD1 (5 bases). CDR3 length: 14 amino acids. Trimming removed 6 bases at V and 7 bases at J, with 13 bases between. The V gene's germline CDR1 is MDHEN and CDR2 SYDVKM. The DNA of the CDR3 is TGTGCCAGCAGCCAGGGAGGATCGAATTCACCCCTCCACTTT. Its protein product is CASSQGGSNSPLHF.

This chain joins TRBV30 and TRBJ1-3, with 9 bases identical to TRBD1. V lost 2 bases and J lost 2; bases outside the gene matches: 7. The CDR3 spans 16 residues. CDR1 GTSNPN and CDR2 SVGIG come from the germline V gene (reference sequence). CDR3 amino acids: CAWSTKTGGAGNTIYF. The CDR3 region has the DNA TGTGCCTGGAGTACAAAGACAGGGGGAGCTGGAAACACCATATATTTT.

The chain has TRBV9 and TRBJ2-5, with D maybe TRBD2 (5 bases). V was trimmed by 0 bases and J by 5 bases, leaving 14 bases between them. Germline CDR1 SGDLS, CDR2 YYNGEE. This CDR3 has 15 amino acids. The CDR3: CASSVGRSGYETQYF. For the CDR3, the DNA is TGTGCCAGCAGCGTAGGGCGGTCGGGGTACGAGACCCAGTACTTC.

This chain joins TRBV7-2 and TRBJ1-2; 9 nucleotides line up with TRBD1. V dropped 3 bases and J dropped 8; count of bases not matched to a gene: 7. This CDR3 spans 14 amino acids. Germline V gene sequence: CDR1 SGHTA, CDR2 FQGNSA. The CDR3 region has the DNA TGTGCCAGCAGCTTGGCCGGGACAGGGAACGGCTACACCTTC. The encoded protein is CASSLAGTGNGYTF.

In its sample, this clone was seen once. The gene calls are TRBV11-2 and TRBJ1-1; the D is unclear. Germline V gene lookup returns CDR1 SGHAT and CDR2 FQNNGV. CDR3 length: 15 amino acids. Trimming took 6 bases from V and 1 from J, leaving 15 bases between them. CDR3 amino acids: CASRRVVTRNTEAFF. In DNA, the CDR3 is TGTGCCAGCAGGAGGGTAGTGACAAGGAACACTGAAGCTTTCTTT.

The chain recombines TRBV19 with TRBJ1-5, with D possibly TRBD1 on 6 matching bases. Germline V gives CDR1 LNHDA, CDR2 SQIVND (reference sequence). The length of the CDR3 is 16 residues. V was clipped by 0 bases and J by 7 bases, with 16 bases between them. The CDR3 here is CASSIDQATGFQPQHF. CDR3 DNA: TGTGCCAGTAGTATAGATCAAGCCACAGGGTTCCAGCCCCAGCATTTT.

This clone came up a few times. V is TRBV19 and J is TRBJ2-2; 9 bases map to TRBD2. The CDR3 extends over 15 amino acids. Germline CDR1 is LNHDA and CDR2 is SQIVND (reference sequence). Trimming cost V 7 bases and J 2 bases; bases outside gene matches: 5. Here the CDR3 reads CASTQRGANTGELFF. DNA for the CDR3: TGTGCCAGTACGCAGCGGGGGGCCAACACCGGGGAGCTGTTTTTT.

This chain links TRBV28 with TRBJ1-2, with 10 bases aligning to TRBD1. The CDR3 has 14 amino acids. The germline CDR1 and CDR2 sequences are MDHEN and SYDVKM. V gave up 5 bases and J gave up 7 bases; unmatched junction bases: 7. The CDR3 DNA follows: TGTGCCAGCAGTAAAGACAGGGGGCGAGGTGGCTACACCTTC. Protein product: CASSKDRGRGGYTF.

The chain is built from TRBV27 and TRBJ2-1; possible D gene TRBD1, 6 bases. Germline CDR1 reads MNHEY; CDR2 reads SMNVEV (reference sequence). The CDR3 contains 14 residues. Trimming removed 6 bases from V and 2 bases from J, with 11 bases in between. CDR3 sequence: CASRIQGTYNEQFF. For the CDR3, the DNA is TGTGCCAGCAGGATACAGGGAACCTACAATGAGCAGTTCTTC.

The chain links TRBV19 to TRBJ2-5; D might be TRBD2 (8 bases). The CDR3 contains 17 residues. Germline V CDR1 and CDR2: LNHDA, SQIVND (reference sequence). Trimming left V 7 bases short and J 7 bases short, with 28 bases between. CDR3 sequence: CASTPTGGGAPKVTQYF. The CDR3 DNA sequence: TGTGCCAGTACCCCTACGGGAGGGGGCGCTCCGAAAGTGACCCAGTACTTC. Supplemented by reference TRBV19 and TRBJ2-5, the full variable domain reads DGGITQSPKYLFRKEGQNVTLSCEQNLNHDAMYWYRQDPGQGLRLIYYSQIVNDFQKGDIAEGYSVSREKKESFPLTVTSAQKNPTAFYLCASTPTGGGAPKVTQYFGPGTRLLVL.

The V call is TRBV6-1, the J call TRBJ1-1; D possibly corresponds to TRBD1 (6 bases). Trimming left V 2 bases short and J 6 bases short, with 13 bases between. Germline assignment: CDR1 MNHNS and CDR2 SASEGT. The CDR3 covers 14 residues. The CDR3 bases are TGTGCCAGCAGTGAATTTGGCAGGGGAGCTGAAGCTTTCTTT. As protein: CASSEFGRGAEAFF.

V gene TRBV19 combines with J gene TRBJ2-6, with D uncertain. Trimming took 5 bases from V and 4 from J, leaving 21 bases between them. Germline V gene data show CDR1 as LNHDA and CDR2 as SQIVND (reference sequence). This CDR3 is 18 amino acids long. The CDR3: CASSPSMQVPLGANVLTF. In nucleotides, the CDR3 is TGTGCCAGTAGTCCCTCAATGCAGGTACCTTTGGGGGCCAACGTCCTGACTTTC.

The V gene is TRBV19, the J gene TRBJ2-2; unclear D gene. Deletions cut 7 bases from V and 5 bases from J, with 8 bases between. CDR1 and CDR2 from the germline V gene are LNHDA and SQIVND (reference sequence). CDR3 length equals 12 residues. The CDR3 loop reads CASKLQTGELFF. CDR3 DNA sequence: TGTGCCAGTAAGTTGCAGACCGGGGAGCTGTTTTTT.

The CDR3 coding sequence is TGCGCCAGCAGCCAAGAAACAGGGGGATGGGAAAAACTGTTTTTT. Translating it yields CASSQETGGWEKLFF. The chain carries TRBV4-3 and TRBJ1-4; TRBD1 agrees at 8 bases. The germline CDR1 and CDR2 sequences are LGHNA and YSLEER. The junction had 5 bases not matched to a gene; V was cut back by 0 bases and J by 8 bases. There are 15 residues in the CDR3.

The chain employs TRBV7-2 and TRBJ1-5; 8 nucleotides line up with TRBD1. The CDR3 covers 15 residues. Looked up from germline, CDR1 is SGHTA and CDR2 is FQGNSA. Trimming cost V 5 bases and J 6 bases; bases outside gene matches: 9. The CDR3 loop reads CASSPRTGTGQPQHF. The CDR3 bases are TGTGCCAGCAGCCCCCGGACAGGGACGGGTCAGCCCCAGCATTTT.

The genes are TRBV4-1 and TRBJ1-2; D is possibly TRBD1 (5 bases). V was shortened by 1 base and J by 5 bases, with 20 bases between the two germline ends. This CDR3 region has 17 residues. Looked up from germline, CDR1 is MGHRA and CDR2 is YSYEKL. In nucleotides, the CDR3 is TGCGCCAGCAGCCAAGCTTGGGGCCCTTCGACGAGGTATGGCTACACCTTC. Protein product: CASSQAWGPSTRYGYTF.

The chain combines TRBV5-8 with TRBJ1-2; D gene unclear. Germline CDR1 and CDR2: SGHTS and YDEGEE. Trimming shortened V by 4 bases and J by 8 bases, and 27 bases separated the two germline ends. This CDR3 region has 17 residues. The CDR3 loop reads CASSDDLGSSGLRGYTF. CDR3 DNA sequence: TGTGCCAGCAGCGATGACCTAGGAAGTTCTGGTTTGCGCGGCTACACCTTC.

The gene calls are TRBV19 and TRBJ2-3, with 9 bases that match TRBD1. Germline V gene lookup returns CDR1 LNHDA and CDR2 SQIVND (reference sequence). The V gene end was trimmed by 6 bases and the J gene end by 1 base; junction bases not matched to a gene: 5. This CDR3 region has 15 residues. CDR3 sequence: CASSWTGAGTDTQYF. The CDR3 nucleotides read TGTGCCAGTAGCTGGACAGGGGCTGGCACAGATACGCAGTATTTT.